A single sample is the source of the 32 T cell receptor beta chains below, sequenced in a study of shared clonotypes between healthy human individuals. The data were produced by immunoSEQ multiplex PCR, yet TCRdb's version contains in-frame clones alone and is incomplete. The sample consists of around 2,000,000 clones, more than 85% of them appearing once. Terminally differentiated effector memory CD45RA+ cells were excluded by CCR7 positive selection of CD45RO-negative cells. Sequenced: naive CD8+ T cells from PBMCs. These TCRs come from a man younger than 30 in good health. Some clones in this sample may be carry-over from other donors' samples.

This chain uses TRBV11-2 with TRBJ2-7; no clear D. Germline V gene sequence: CDR1 SGHAT, CDR2 FQNNGV. Trimming stripped 1 base from V and 3 bases from J, with 13 bases between. This CDR3 is 15 amino acids long. CDR3 loop: CASSLGARVLYEQYF. The DNA for the CDR3 is TGTGCCAGCAGCTTAGGGGCCAGAGTCCTCTACGAGCAGTACTTC.

This rearrangement joins TRBV4-3 to TRBJ2-1, with 7 bases aligning to TRBD2. CDR3 length equals 13 residues. Germline CDR1 and CDR2: LGHNA and YSLEER. Trimming took 0 bases from V and 10 from J; bases not matched to a gene: 3. CDR3 coding DNA: TGCGCCAGCAGCCAAGATCTACTAGCGGAGCAGTTCTTC. This codes for CASSQDLLAEQFF.

V gene TRBV11-2 combines with J gene TRBJ2-2; TRBD1 matches 7 bases. Germline V gives CDR1 SGHAT, CDR2 FQNNGV. After removal of 5 bases from V and 4 bases from J, the junction contained 19 bases not matched to a gene. The CDR3 totals 19 residues. The CDR3 spells CASSLRPGTEKPFTGELFF. Here the CDR3 DNA reads TGTGCCAGCAGCCTGCGGCCCGGGACAGAGAAGCCATTCACCGGGGAGCTGTTTTTT.

As to this clone: The same CDR3 arises from other DNA sequences in this sample as well. The CDR3 sequence: CASSTRTSGTYEQYF. CDR3 nucleotides: TGTGCCAGTAGTACAAGAACTAGCGGAACCTACGAGCAGTACTTC. The chain combines TRBV19 with TRBJ2-7; the match to TRBD2 covers 8 bases. The CDR3 totals 15 residues. Germline-derived CDR1 and CDR2 are LNHDA and SQIVND (reference sequence). The ends lost 4 bases at V and 2 bases at J; junction bases unmatched: 7.

This chain joins TRBV28 and TRBJ2-3; 13 bases are a match to TRBD2. CDR3 length: 15 amino acids. Trimming removed 8 bases from V and 2 bases from J; junction bases left unmatched: 4. From germline, CDR1 is MDHEN and CDR2 SYDVKM. The DNA for the CDR3 is TGTGCCAGCCTGGGACTAGCGGGGTTCACAGATACGCAGTATTTT. Residues: CASLGLAGFTDTQYF.

The rearrangement joins TRBV4-1 to TRBJ2-1; 10 bases match TRBD2. Germline CDR1 is MGHRA and CDR2 is YSYEKL. The J segment lost 7 bases and the V segment lost 0 bases, leaving 3 bases of the junction unmatched. This CDR3 has 15 amino acids. The CDR3 reads CASSQEGLAPNEQFF. The DNA of the CDR3 is TGCGCCAGCAGCCAAGAGGGACTAGCGCCTAATGAGCAGTTCTTC.

The chain combines TRBV7-9 with TRBJ2-5, with TRBD1 as a possible D gene (6 bases). In germline, CDR1 is SEHNR, CDR2 FQNEAQ (reference sequence). CDR3 length: 14 residues. Trimming left V 5 bases short and J 4 bases short, with 14 bases between. CDR3 in amino acids: CASSARGIGETQYF. Here the CDR3 DNA reads TGTGCCAGCAGCGCGAGGGGGATAGGAGAGACCCAGTACTTC.

The rearrangement uses TRBV27 and TRBJ1-1; TRBD1 is a possible D gene (5 bases). V shed 1 base and J shed 4 bases, with 28 bases lying between them. Germline CDR1 MNHEY, CDR2 SMNVEV (reference sequence). The CDR3 has 20 amino acids. Here the CDR3 DNA reads TGTGCCAGCAGTTTATTAGTGCGAGGCCAGGGACTCGAGAGAGGCACTGAAGCTTTCTTT. Encoded protein: CASSLLVRGQGLERGTEAFF.

The chain links TRBV28 to TRBJ1-5; D unclear. CDR1 MDHEN and CDR2 SYDVKM come from the germline V gene. The CDR3 covers 13 residues. The V and J ends lost 6 bases and 0 bases respectively, with 6 bases between them. CDR3: CASSRISNQPQHF. The CDR3 nucleotides read TGTGCCAGCAGCCGTATTAGCAATCAGCCCCAGCATTTT.

The chain has TRBV7-8 and TRBJ2-3; 7 bases match TRBD1. Germline V gives CDR1 SGHVS, CDR2 FQNEAQ. This CDR3 is built from 17 residues. V lost 3 bases, J lost 3 bases, and 12 bases stayed unmatched. The chain's CDR3 is CASSFNDRVRYTDTQYF. The CDR3 bases are TGTGCCAGCAGCTTTAATGACAGGGTTCGTTATACAGATACGCAGTATTTT.

The chain is built from TRBV6-5 and TRBJ2-3; the match to TRBD2 covers 11 bases. Germline V gene sequence: CDR1 MNHEY, CDR2 SVGAGI. The CDR3 length is 14 residues. J lost 5 bases, V lost 4 bases, and 2 bases had no gene match. In DNA, the CDR3 is TGTGCCAGCAGTTTAGCGGGAGGGAAAGATACGCAGTATTTT. This gives the protein CASSLAGGKDTQYF.

This chain uses TRBV9 with TRBJ2-5, with 10 bases lining up with TRBD2. The CDR3 length is 15 residues. The trim removed 7 bases at V and 11 bases at J, leaving 17 bases unmatched. Per the germline V gene, CDR1 is SGDLS and CDR2 is YYNGEE. The CDR3 DNA sequence: TGTGCCAGCGGGGATGGTAGCGGGAGGCCCGCGGAGCAGTACTTC. It encodes CASGDGSGRPAEQYF.

This chain connects TRBV15 to TRBJ1-2; D is unclear. The CDR3 runs to 14 residues. The germline V gene encodes CDR1 LNHNV and CDR2 YYDKDF (reference sequence). V shed 5 bases and J shed 8 bases, with 18 bases lying between them. CDR3 sequence: CATSGNDNFEGYTF. Written as DNA, the CDR3 is TGTGCCACCAGCGGAAACGACAACTTTGAAGGCTACACCTTC.

This rearrangement joins TRBV10-3 to TRBJ2-1, with D possibly TRBD2 on 6 matching bases. From germline, CDR1 is ENHRY and CDR2 SYGVKD. Trimming took 7 bases from V and 5 from J, leaving 12 bases between them. CDR3 length equals 13 residues. CDR3 loop: CAITTGLHNEQFF. The CDR3 coding sequence is TGTGCCATCACTACGGGACTCCACAATGAGCAGTTCTTC.

The CDR3 DNA follows: TGTGCCTGGAGTGTACGACAGGGGGAATCCTACGAGCAGTACTTC. Its translation: CAWSVRQGESYEQYF. This chain connects TRBV30 to TRBJ2-7; 9 nucleotides line up with TRBD1. The germline CDR1 and CDR2 sequences are GTSNPN and SVGIG (reference sequence). V lost 0 bases and J lost 1; bases outside the gene matches: 4. The CDR3 sequence is 15 residues long. Full variable domain (remainder filled in from reference TRBV30 and TRBJ2-7): SQTIHQWPATLVQPVGSPLSLECTVEGTSNPNLYWYRQAAGRGLQLLFYSVGIGQISSEVPQNLSASRPQDRQFILSSKKLLLSDSGFYLCAWSVRQGESYEQYFGPGTRLTVT.

This clone was seen a single time. This sample also contains other DNA sequences that code for the same CDR3. The rearrangement uses TRBV7-9 and TRBJ1-3; D is undetermined. CDR1 is SEHNR, CDR2 FQNEAQ, per germline (reference sequence). V gave up 8 bases and J gave up 4 bases, with 6 bases separating them. The CDR3 loop spans 11 amino acids. In nucleotides, the CDR3 is TGTGCCAGCTCGCCCGGAAACACCATATATTTT. This gives the protein CASSPGNTIYF.

V gene TRBV11-1 combines with J gene TRBJ2-1, with D perhaps TRBD1 or TRBD2 (5 bases each). V was pared by 3 bases and J by 5 bases, with 20 bases between. CDR3 size: 17 residues. Per germline, CDR1 SGHAT and CDR2 FQDESV (reference sequence). In DNA form, the CDR3 reads TGTGCCAGCAGCTTGCACCTCCAGGGCTTCGGGGACAATGAGCAGTTCTTC. Translating it yields CASSLHLQGFGDNEQFF. The whole variable domain, filled in from reference TRBV11-1 and TRBJ2-1, reads EAEVAQSPRYKITEKSQAVAFWCDPISGHATLYWYRQILGQGPELLVQFQDESVVDDSQLPKDRFSAERLKGVDSTLKIQPAELGDSAMYLCASSLHLQGFGDNEQFFGPGTRLTVL.

The rearrangement links TRBV5-8 to TRBJ1-5; D may be TRBD1 (5 bases). This CDR3 region has 16 residues. V was shortened by 1 base and J by 0 bases, with 11 bases between the two germline ends. Germline V lookup: CDR1 SGHTS, CDR2 YDEGEE. The chain's CDR3 is CASSLYGGDSNQPQHF. The DNA of the CDR3 is TGTGCCAGCAGCTTGTACGGGGGGGATAGCAATCAGCCCCAGCATTTT.

J is TRBJ1-1 and V is TRBV27, with 7 bases matching TRBD1. Germline assignment: CDR1 MNHEY and CDR2 SMNVEV (reference sequence). Trimming cost V 5 bases and J 0 bases; bases outside gene matches: 6. This CDR3 contains 15 residues. CDR3 residues: CASSAPGGVNTEAFF. The CDR3 nucleotides read TGTGCCAGCAGTGCCCCAGGGGGGGTGAACACTGAAGCTTTCTTT.

This rearrangement joins TRBV6-5 to TRBJ2-5; 9 nucleotides align to TRBD2. This CDR3 comprises 14 residues. Germline lookup yields CDR1 MNHEY and CDR2 SVGAGI. Losses at the gene ends were 11 bases for V and 5 bases for J; bases not matched to a gene: 12. This CDR3 reads CAVSGGLRVETQYF. Written as DNA, the CDR3 is TGTGCCGTTAGCGGGGGATTGAGGGTGGAGACCCAGTACTTC.

This chain connects TRBV6-5 to TRBJ2-5; 7 nucleotides agree with TRBD1. Germline lookup yields CDR1 MNHEY and CDR2 SVGAGI. The CDR3 is 13 amino acids. The ends lost 5 bases at V and 2 bases at J; junction bases unmatched: 2. The DNA for the CDR3 is TGTGCCAGCAGTGAGACAGGGCAAGAGACCCAGTACTTC. Translating it yields CASSETGQETQYF.

The chain employs TRBV5-6 and TRBJ2-5; 11 nucleotides agree with TRBD2. V dropped 3 bases and J dropped 4; count of bases not matched to a gene: 8. Germline V gene lookup returns CDR1 SGHDT and CDR2 YYEEEE. CDR3 length: 16 amino acids. The CDR3 region is CASSYRSGLAGETQYF. DNA of the CDR3: TGTGCCAGCAGCTACCGGTCTGGACTAGCGGGAGAGACCCAGTACTTC.

The chain carries TRBV28 and TRBJ2-7; D uncertain. This CDR3 is built from 11 residues. Germline V lookup: CDR1 MDHEN, CDR2 SYDVKM. V was clipped by 6 bases and J by 4 bases, with 7 bases between them. CDR3 nucleotides: TGTGCCAGCAGCGGATTATACGAGCAGTACTTC. This translates into CASSGLYEQYF.

A few counts support this clone. This chain links TRBV9 with TRBJ1-1, with TRBD1 matching 10 bases. J gave up 3 bases and V 3 bases, and 8 bases lay outside the gene matches. This CDR3 has 16 amino acids. In germline, CDR1 is SGDLS, CDR2 YYNGEE. The CDR3 here is CASSAPGQGSHTEAFF. The CDR3 region has the DNA TGTGCCAGCAGCGCTCCGGGACAGGGGAGTCACACTGAAGCTTTCTTT.

V usage is TRBV27 and J usage is TRBJ2-5, with D tentatively TRBD2 (7 bases). V was shortened by 5 bases and J by 6 bases, with 22 bases between the two germline ends. Germline CDR1 MNHEY, CDR2 SMNVEV (reference sequence). CDR3 length equals 16 residues. This CDR3 reads CASSPGPGEGGQTQYF. DNA of the CDR3: TGTGCCAGCAGTCCCGGACCCGGGGAGGGGGGACAGACCCAGTACTTC.

The chain carries TRBV27 and TRBJ1-5, with no clear D. The CDR3 extends over 17 amino acids. With 7 bases removed from V and 0 bases from J, the gap between germline ends came to 19 bases. The germline V gene encodes CDR1 MNHEY and CDR2 SMNVEV (reference sequence). The CDR3 reads CASNMLREVYSNQPQHF. CDR3 in DNA: TGTGCCAGCAATATGCTCCGGGAAGTTTATAGCAATCAGCCCCAGCATTTT.

The chain couples TRBV19 to TRBJ2-7; TRBD2 matches at 11 bases. J was trimmed by 3 bases and V by 6 bases; bases with no gene match: 7. This CDR3 has 15 amino acids. Looked up from germline, CDR1 is LNHDA and CDR2 is SQIVND (reference sequence). The CDR3 nucleotides are TGTGCCAGTAGACCCACTAGCGGGAGTGGCTACGAGCAGTACTTC. Translated, it gives CASRPTSGSGYEQYF.

The chain links TRBV28 to TRBJ1-5; D unclear. V was cut by 1 base and J by 0 bases, with 16 bases left in between. The CDR3 runs to 18 residues. CDR1 and CDR2 from the germline V gene are MDHEN and SYDVKM. The CDR3 spells CASSLLGRDYYSNQPQHF. DNA for the CDR3: TGTGCCAGCAGTTTATTGGGGAGGGATTACTATAGCAATCAGCCCCAGCATTTT.

The chain couples TRBV5-1 to TRBJ2-7; D could derive from TRBD1 or TRBD2 (6 bases each). This CDR3 comprises 12 residues. The germline V and J ends were trimmed by 10 bases and 3 bases, with 14 bases remaining between them. Germline CDR1 is SGHRS and CDR2 is YFSETQ. This CDR3 is CADGGGDYEQYF. CDR3 nucleotides: TGCGCCGACGGAGGGGGTGACTACGAGCAGTACTTC.

The V gene is TRBV27, the J gene TRBJ1-1, with a weak D call TRBD1 (5 bases). The V gene lost 2 bases and the J gene lost 1 base, with 14 bases spanning the gap. Germline CDR1 MNHEY, CDR2 SMNVEV (reference sequence). The CDR3 sequence is 16 residues long. The CDR3 bases are TGTGCCAGCAGTTTAATTGTTCAGGGATCGAACACTGAAGCTTTCTTT. Translating it yields CASSLIVQGSNTEAFF.

The chain is built from TRBV5-6 and TRBJ2-7; D possibly matches TRBD1 or TRBD2 (6 bases each). Germline CDR1 SGHDT, CDR2 YYEEEE. The CDR3 covers 14 residues. V was trimmed by 0 bases and J by 3 bases, leaving 10 bases between them. In DNA, the CDR3 is TGTGCCAGCAGCTTGGTGGAGGGGGTCTACGAGCAGTACTTC. It translates to CASSLVEGVYEQYF.

The chain recombines TRBV19 with TRBJ2-2, with 8 positions matching TRBD1. The V gene end was trimmed by 6 bases and the J gene end by 6 bases; junction bases not matched to a gene: 6. This CDR3 has 14 residues. The germline CDR1 and CDR2 sequences are LNHDA and SQIVND (reference sequence). CDR3 nucleotide sequence: TGTGCCAGTAGGGGACAGGTCACACCCGGGGAGCTGTTTTTT. Its protein product is CASRGQVTPGELFF.